Listed here are 2 T cell receptor beta chains from one sample, sequenced in a study of T-cell memory formation after mild COVID-19. TCRdb reprocessed the 5' RACE reads via MiXCR and lists one record per CDR3 protein. The profile shows under 300,000 distinct CDR3 sequences, more than 15% of them singletons. Specimen: PBMCs or a T cell subset sorted from them (not recorded which). The source is a man aged 18 to 29 who had mild COVID-19 (a few samples of this study predate the infection). Cell type and time point are not known.

The table lists this clonotype with many counts. The V gene is TRBV4-3, the J gene TRBJ2-4, with 7 bases lining up with TRBD1. The CDR3 runs to 14 residues. Germline CDR1 is LGHNA and CDR2 is YSLEER. Unmatched junction bases numbered 4, after V lost 0 bases and J lost 8 bases. In nucleotides, the CDR3 is TGCGCCAGCAGCCAAGAAACAGGGGCCCACATTCAGTACTTC. Amino acid sequence: CASSQETGAHIQYF.

The table lists this clonotype with a few counts. V and J are TRBV30 and TRBJ2-6; 10 positions agree with TRBD1. The germline V gene encodes CDR1 GTSNPN and CDR2 SVGIG (reference sequence). This CDR3 is 15 amino acids long. Trimming took 5 bases from V and 0 from J; bases not matched to a gene: 1. The CDR3 loop reads CAWGQGGSGANVLTF. In nucleotides, the CDR3 is TGTGCCTGGGGACAGGGGGGCTCTGGGGCCAACGTCCTGACTTTC. Variable domain in full (rest from reference TRBV30 and TRBJ2-6): SQTIHQWPATLVQPVGSPLSLECTVEGTSNPNLYWYRQAAGRGLQLLFYSVGIGQISSEVPQNLSASRPQDRQFILSSKKLLLSDSGFYLCAWGQGGSGANVLTFGAGSRLTVL.